Ten or more counts support the clone carrying this T cell receptor (beta chain). The target antigen is unknown. The CDR3 covers 15 residues. V lost 5 bases and J lost 0; bases outside the gene matches: 5. In germline, CDR1 is MDHEN, CDR2 SYDVKM. Library preparation (for TCRbeta) was performed with unique molecular identifiers. MiXCR, run by TCRdb on the PCR reads, gives a single entry per CDR3 protein. Of about 200,000 distinct CDR3 sequences listed, approximately 6.9% are singletons. This entry is derived from a study of T-cell reconstitution after alpha-beta-depleted transplantation in children. Study findings and constraints: T-cell counts and diversity were attributed mostly to newly produced T cells one year after transplant. As was reported, about two months after transplant, alpha-beta T cells came from several hundred expanded graft clones. Surviving recipient T cells and intrathymic progenitors accounted for some patients' high TCRbeta diversity at day 60.

The sequence derives from a boy aged 2 to 9 with acute lymphoblastic leukemia, due to receive a stem cell transplant. The source was PBMCs, collected before TCRalphabeta/CD19-depleted stem cell transplant. The chain recombines TRBV28 with TRBJ2-5, with 8 bases fitting TRBD1. The chain's CDR3 is CASSRLDRDQETQYF. Written as DNA, the CDR3 is TGTGCCAGCAGTCGCCTGGACAGGGACCAAGAGACCCAGTACTTC. The variable domain in full, with the rest retrieved from reference TRBV28 and TRBJ2-5, is DVKVTQSSRYLVKRTGEKVFLECVQDMDHENMFWYRQDPGLGLRLIYFSYDVKMKEKGDIPEGYSVSREKKERFSLILESASTNQTSMYLCASSRLDRDQETQYFGPGTRLLVL.